The rows below give T cell receptor beta chains drawn from one sample of a study of blood T cells in healthy people across ages. Each CDR3 protein gets one entry after TCRdb re-called the 5' RACE reads with MiXCR. The repertoire holds roughly 1,300,000 distinct CDR3 sequences, with approximately 59% as singletons. The specimen sequenced was blood. These receptors all stem from a young man in good health. The CDR3 runs from the conserved cysteine through the conserved F or W.

CDR3aa: CSANLAGVRNEQFF
v_gene: TRBV20-1

CDR3aa: CASRSRDSSGANVLTF
v_gene: TRBV5-1

CDR3aa: CASSYHETQYF
v_gene: TRBV6-5

CDR3aa: CASKLAGSLGTQYF
v_gene: TRBV6-2/TRBV6-3

CDR3aa: CASSDPGLRAADTQYF
v_gene: TRBV5-1

CDR3aa: CASSSSGGRDIQYF
v_gene: TRBV7-2

CDR3aa: CASSRTNGTSVFQETQYF
v_gene: TRBV5-1

CDR3aa: CASSQDGQGGDTQYF
v_gene: TRBV4-3

CDR3aa: CASSSVRARKEEKLFF
v_gene: TRBV6-2/TRBV6-3

CDR3aa: CASSFRTGGLDTQYF
v_gene: TRBV12-3/TRBV12-4

CDR3aa: CASSVAVFQGDGYTF
v_gene: TRBV9

CDR3aa: CSAARGLDYEQYF
v_gene: TRBV29-1

CDR3aa: CASSQGTSTEGSKTQYF
v_gene: TRBV4-2

CDR3aa: CASRSGTDSSGAHVLTF
v_gene: TRBV6-1

CDR3aa: CASSSYPGAYEQYF
v_gene: TRBV7-2

CDR3aa: CASRSSLYMGAGANVLTF
v_gene: TRBV5-6

CDR3aa: CASGPPSGAGTDTQYF
v_gene: TRBV12-5

CDR3aa: CASRPGGSSYNEQFF
v_gene: TRBV6-2/TRBV6-3

CDR3aa: CASSKGGQALDGYTF
v_gene: TRBV4-1

CDR3aa: CASSLQSSLSPLHF
v_gene: TRBV5-5

CDR3aa: CASSQPDAGGMQFF
v_gene: TRBV3-1

CDR3aa: CAISESGGFYEQYF
v_gene: TRBV10-3

CDR3aa: CASSSGQRHGYTF
v_gene: TRBV13

CDR3aa: CSASPNSNQPQHF
v_gene: TRBV20-1

CDR3aa: CAISEPTGTGPTPRPTDTQYF
v_gene: TRBV10-3

CDR3aa: CASSQDGYSMNTGELFF
v_gene: TRBV14